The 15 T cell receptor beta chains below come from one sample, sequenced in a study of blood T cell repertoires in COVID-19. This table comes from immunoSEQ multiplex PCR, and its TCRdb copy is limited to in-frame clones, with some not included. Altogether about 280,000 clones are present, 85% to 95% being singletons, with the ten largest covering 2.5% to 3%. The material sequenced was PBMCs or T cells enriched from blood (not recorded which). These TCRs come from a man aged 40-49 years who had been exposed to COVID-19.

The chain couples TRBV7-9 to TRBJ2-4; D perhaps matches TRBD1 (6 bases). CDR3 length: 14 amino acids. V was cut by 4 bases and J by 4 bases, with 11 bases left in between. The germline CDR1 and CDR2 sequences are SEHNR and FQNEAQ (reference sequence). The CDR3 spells CASSSGQRKNIQYF. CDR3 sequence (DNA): TGTGCCAGCAGCTCCGGACAGAGGAAAAACATTCAGTACTTC.

The CDR3 nucleotides are TGTGCCAGCAGCCCCCGGGACAGGATAATCAGAAATGAGCAGTTCTTC. It specifies CASSPRDRIIRNEQFF. The chain is built from TRBV11-1 and TRBJ2-1; 8 nucleotides line up with TRBD1. V lost 5 bases, J lost 7 bases, and 13 bases stayed unmatched. Germline CDR1 reads SGHAT; CDR2 reads FQDESV (reference sequence). This CDR3 is 16 amino acids long.

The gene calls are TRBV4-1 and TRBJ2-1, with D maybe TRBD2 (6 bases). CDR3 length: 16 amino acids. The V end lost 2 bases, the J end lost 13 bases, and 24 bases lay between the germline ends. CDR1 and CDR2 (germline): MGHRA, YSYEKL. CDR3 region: CASSQPLRDSLDNQFF. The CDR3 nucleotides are TGCGCCAGCAGCCAACCTCTTCGGGACTCCCTTGATAATCAGTTCTTC.

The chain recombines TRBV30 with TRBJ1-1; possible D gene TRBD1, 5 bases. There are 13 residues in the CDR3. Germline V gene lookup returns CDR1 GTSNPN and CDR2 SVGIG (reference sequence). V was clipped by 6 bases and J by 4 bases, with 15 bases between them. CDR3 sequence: CACGAALITEAFF. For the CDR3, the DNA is TGTGCCTGTGGGGCAGCCCTAATCACTGAAGCTTTCTTT.

The CDR3 DNA is TGTGCCAGCAGTTCTCCGGGACAGCCCGGCACAAGGGCCAACGTCCTGACTTTC. Protein: CASSSPGQPGTRANVLTF. The rearrangement uses TRBV28 and TRBJ2-6; 7 nucleotides line up with TRBD1. The CDR3 length is 18 residues. Germline V lookup: CDR1 MDHEN, CDR2 SYDVKM. With 4 bases clipped from V and 5 bases from J, the junction kept 14 bases outside the gene matches.

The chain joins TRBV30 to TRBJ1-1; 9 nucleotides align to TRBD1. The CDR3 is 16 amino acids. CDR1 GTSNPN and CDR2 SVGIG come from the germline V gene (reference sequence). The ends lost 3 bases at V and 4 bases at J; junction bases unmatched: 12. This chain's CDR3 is CAWRSDYRGRRTEAFF. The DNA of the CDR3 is TGTGCCTGGAGATCCGACTACAGGGGGCGTCGCACTGAAGCTTTCTTT.

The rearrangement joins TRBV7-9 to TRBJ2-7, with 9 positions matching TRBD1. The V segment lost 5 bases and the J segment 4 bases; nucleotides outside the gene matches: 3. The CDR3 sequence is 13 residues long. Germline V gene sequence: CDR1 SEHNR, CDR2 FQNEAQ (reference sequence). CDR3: CASSPGTGYEQYF. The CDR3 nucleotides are TGTGCCAGCAGCCCCGGGACAGGGTACGAGCAGTACTTC.

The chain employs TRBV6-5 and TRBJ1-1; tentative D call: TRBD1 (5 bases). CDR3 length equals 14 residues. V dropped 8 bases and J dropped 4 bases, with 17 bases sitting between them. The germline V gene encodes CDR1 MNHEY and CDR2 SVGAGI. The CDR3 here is CASSRVGDSTEAFF. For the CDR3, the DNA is TGTGCCAGCTCCAGGGTAGGAGATTCCACTGAAGCTTTCTTT.

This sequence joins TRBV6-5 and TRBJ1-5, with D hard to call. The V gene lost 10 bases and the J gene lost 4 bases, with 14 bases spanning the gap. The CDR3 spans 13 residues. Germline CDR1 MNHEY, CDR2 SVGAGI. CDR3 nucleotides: TGTGCCACCTCAGCACAGCAAAATCAGCCCCAGCATTTT. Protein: CATSAQQNQPQHF.

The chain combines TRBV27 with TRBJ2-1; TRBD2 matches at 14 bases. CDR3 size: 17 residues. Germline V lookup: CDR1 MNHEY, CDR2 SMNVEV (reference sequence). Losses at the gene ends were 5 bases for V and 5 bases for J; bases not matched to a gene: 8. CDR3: CASSSGTSGSLHNEQFF. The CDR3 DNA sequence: TGTGCCAGCAGTAGCGGGACTAGCGGGAGCCTTCACAATGAGCAGTTCTTC.

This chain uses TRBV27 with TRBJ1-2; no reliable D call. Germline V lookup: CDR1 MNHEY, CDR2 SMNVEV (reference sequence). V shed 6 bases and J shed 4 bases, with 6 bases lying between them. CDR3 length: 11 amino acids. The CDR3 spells CASRAPYGYTF. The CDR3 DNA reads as TGTGCCAGCAGGGCCCCCTATGGCTACACCTTC.

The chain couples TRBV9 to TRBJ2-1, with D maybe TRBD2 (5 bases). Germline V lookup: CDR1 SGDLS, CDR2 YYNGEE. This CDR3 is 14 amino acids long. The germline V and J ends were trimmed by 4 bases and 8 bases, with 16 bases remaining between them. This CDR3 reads CASSPGTSPHEQFF. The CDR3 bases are TGTGCCAGCAGCCCCGGAACTAGTCCCCATGAGCAGTTCTTC. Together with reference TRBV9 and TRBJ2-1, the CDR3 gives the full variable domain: DSGVTQTPKHLITATGQRVTLRCSPRSGDLSVYWYQQSLDQGLQFLIQYYNGEERAKGNILERFSAQQFPDLHSELNLSSLELGDSALYFCASSPGTSPHEQFFGPGTRLTVL.

The DNA for the CDR3 is TGTGCCAGTAGTAACGGACTAGCGGGAGGGCCTGAGCAGTTCTTC. Its translation is CASSNGLAGGPEQFF. This chain connects TRBV19 to TRBJ2-1, with TRBD2 matching 15 bases. Germline V gene sequence: CDR1 LNHDA, CDR2 SQIVND (reference sequence). The CDR3 covers 15 residues. The V segment lost 4 bases and the J segment 9 bases; nucleotides outside the gene matches: 4.

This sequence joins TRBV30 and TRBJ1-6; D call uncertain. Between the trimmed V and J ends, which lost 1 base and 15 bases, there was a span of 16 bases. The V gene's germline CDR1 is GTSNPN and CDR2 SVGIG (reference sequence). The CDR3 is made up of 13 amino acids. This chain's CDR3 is CAWSGDRLSRLHF. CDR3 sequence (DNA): TGTGCCTGGAGTGGTGACCGTCTTAGCCGCCTCCACTTT.

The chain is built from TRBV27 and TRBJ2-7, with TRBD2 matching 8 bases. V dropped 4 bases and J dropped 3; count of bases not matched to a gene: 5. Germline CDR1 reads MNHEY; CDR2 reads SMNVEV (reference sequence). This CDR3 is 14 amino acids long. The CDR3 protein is CASSYASGSYEQYF. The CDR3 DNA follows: TGTGCCAGCAGTTATGCCAGCGGGAGCTACGAGCAGTACTTC.